Shown below are 11 T cell receptor beta chains from a single sample sequenced in a study of T cell responses to AZD1222 COVID-19 vaccine. Sequencing was performed with immunoSEQ multiplex PCR; in TCRdb, only in-frame clones are kept and a portion is missing. The sample yields some 120,000 clones, roughly nine tenths seen once. This specimen was peripheral blood, taken on day 0 of AZD1222 vaccination. The receptors shown here come from an adult in good health.

V gene TRBV7-2 combines with J gene TRBJ1-2; possible D gene TRBD1, 5 bases. The CDR3 runs 12 residues. Germline V gene data show CDR1 as SGHTA and CDR2 as FQGNSA. Trimming took off 2 bases at V and 8 bases at J, with 9 bases between the two ends. CDR3 DNA: TGTGCCAGCAGCTTACTAACAGGAGGCTACACCTTC. Residues: CASSLLTGGYTF. The whole variable domain, filled in from reference TRBV7-2 and TRBJ1-2, reads GAGVSQSPSNKVTEKGKDVELRCDPISGHTALYWYRQSLGQGLEFLIYFQGNSAPDKSGLPSDRFSAERTGGSVSTLTIQRTQQEDSAVYLCASSLLTGGYTFGSGTRLTVV.

The chain employs TRBV6-5 and TRBJ1-2, with TRBD1 as a possible D gene (6 bases). Germline V gives CDR1 MNHEY, CDR2 SVGAGI. V gave up 8 bases and J gave up 2 bases, with 18 bases separating them. There are 15 residues in the CDR3. The CDR3: CASQQADSLNYGYTF. The CDR3 nucleotides are TGTGCCAGCCAACAGGCGGACAGCCTAAACTATGGCTACACCTTC.

This chain links TRBV7-2 with TRBJ1-2; 7 bases are a match to TRBD1. Germline V CDR1 and CDR2: SGHTA, FQGNSA. Trimming at V came to 5 bases and at J to 4 bases, leaving 7 bases not matched to a gene. The CDR3 is made up of 14 amino acids. The DNA of the CDR3 is TGTGCCAGCAGCGACAGGGTTCCGACCTATGGCTACACCTTC. The encoded protein is CASSDRVPTYGYTF.

This clone appeared a single time. At one end the junction does not follow the germline gene, possibly because of a read error. The chain links TRBV23-1 to TRBJ2-2; 7 nucleotides agree with TRBD1. TRBV23-1 is filed as an ORF, its function uncertain. The CDR3 runs 17 residues. This chain's CDR3 is CASNQSLGQLNTGELFF. The CDR3 region has the DNA TGCGCCAGCAATCAATCATTGGGACAGCTAAACACCGGGGAGCTGTTTTTT.

This chain joins TRBV4-1 and TRBJ1-1; D remains ambiguous. V dropped 0 bases and J dropped 5 bases, with 10 bases sitting between them. This CDR3 has 14 amino acids. Germline CDR1 is MGHRA and CDR2 is YSYEKL. CDR3 in DNA: TGCGCCAGCAGCCAAGATATGGGAGGAACTGAAGCTTTCTTT. Translating it yields CASSQDMGGTEAFF.

This chain connects TRBV5-1 to TRBJ1-4; 7 nucleotides line up with TRBD1. The CDR3 runs 18 residues. Germline CDR1 reads SGHRS; CDR2 reads YFSETQ. V trimming: 4 bases; J trimming: 0 bases; junction bases outside the gene matches: 12. The CDR3 loop reads CASSPGQITVATNEKLFF. Here the CDR3 DNA reads TGCGCCAGCAGCCCGGGACAGATTACAGTTGCAACTAATGAAAAACTGTTTTTT.

The chain recombines TRBV5-4 with TRBJ1-1, with D perhaps matching TRBD1 (6 bases). The V end lost 4 bases, the J end lost 2 bases, and 12 bases lay between the germline ends. This CDR3 is built from 14 residues. CDR1 SGHNT and CDR2 YYREEE come from the germline V gene (reference sequence). Written as DNA, the CDR3 is TGTGCCAGCAGCAAACAGGGAAGTAACACTGAAGCTTTCTTT. As protein: CASSKQGSNTEAFF.

The V call is TRBV30, the J call TRBJ1-1, with TRBD1 matching over 8 bases. CDR3 length: 14 amino acids. The V and J ends lost 1 base and 5 bases, in that order; junction bases with no gene match: 6. The germline V gene encodes CDR1 GTSNPN and CDR2 SVGIG (reference sequence). The CDR3 here is CAWSAGQGKTEAFF. CDR3 in DNA: TGTGCCTGGAGTGCCGGACAGGGTAAAACTGAAGCTTTCTTT.

The chain couples TRBV18 to TRBJ1-5, with 8 bases identical to TRBD1. The J segment lost 0 bases and the V segment lost 5 bases, leaving 3 bases of the junction unmatched. Germline-derived CDR1 and CDR2 are KGHSH and LQKENI. This CDR3 region has 15 residues. The CDR3 DNA reads as TGTGCCAGCTCAACGACAGGGGCTAGCAATCAGCCCCAGCATTTT. Protein sequence: CASSTTGASNQPQHF.

V usage is TRBV6-4 and J usage is TRBJ2-2, with D uncertain. The CDR3 loop spans 14 amino acids. Germline values: CDR1 MRHNA, CDR2 SNTAGT. Between the trimmed V and J ends, which lost 10 bases and 1 base, there was a span of 13 bases. CDR3: CATSLQRNTGELFF. CDR3 DNA: TGTGCCACCTCCCTACAGCGGAACACCGGGGAGCTGTTTTTT.

V is TRBV11-2 and J is TRBJ2-7; D gene ambiguous. The ends were cut back, 4 bases at V and 3 bases at J, with 7 bases in the middle. The CDR3 totals 12 residues. Germline V gene lookup returns CDR1 SGHAT and CDR2 FQNNGV. The CDR3 DNA sequence: TGTGCCAGCAGCTCCCAGGACTACGAGCAGTACTTC. Translated: CASSSQDYEQYF.